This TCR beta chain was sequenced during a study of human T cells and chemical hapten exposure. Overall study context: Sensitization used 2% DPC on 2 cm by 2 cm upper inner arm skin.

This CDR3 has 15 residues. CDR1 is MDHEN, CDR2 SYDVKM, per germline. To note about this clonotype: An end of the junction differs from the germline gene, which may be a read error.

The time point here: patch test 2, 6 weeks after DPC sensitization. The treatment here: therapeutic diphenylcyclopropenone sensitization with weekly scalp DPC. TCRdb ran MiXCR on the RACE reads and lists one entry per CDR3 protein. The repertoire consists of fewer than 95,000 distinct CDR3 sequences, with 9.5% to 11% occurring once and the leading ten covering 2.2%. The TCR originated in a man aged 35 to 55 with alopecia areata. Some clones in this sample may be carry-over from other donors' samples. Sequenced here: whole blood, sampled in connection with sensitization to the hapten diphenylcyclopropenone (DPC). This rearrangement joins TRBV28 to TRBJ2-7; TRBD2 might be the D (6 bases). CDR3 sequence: CVSSHSLWTGDEQYF. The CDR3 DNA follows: TGTGTCAGCAGTCACTCCCTATGGACGGGAGACGAGCAGTACTTC.